The 32 T cell receptor beta chains in this list originate from one sample, sequenced in a study of T cells in Graves' hyperthyroidism and ophthalmopathy. Amplified regions were TCR beta CDR3 sequences from RNA transcripts. The HTBI set primed first-round TCR CDR3 RT-PCR. TCRdb re-analysed the multiplex PCR reads in MiXCR, keeping a single row per CDR3 protein. Here the sample spans over 550,000 distinct CDR3 sequences, 16% being singletons. What was sequenced was blood. The source of these receptors is a woman younger than 35 with Graves' hyperthyroidism.

The V call is TRBV2, the J call TRBJ2-5, with D perhaps TRBD1 (5 bases). The CDR3 has 14 residues. Per germline, CDR1 SNHLY and CDR2 FYNNEI. V was cut by 3 bases and J by 0 bases, with 8 bases left in between. Here the CDR3 DNA reads TGTGCCAGCAGTGAGACAGCGTACCAAGAGACCCAGTACTTC. Amino acid sequence: CASSETAYQETQYF.

This clonotype was observed at least ten times. The chain links TRBV6-4 to TRBJ2-1, with D perhaps TRBD1 (7 bases). CDR1 is MRHNA, CDR2 SNTAGT, per germline. The CDR3 length is 15 residues. V shed 4 bases and J shed 3 bases, with 13 bases lying between them. CDR3 protein: CASSAGQGGYNEQFF. CDR3 nucleotides: TGTGCCAGCAGTGCGGGGCAGGGGGGCTACAATGAGCAGTTCTTC.

V usage is TRBV12-5 and J usage is TRBJ1-1; D gene unclear. The germline V gene encodes CDR1 LGHNT and CDR2 FRNRAP. The V and J ends lost 4 bases and 2 bases respectively, with 5 bases between them. This CDR3 is 12 amino acids long. In DNA form, the CDR3 reads TGTGCTAGTGGTTCGCATAACACTGAAGCTTTCTTT. Translated, it gives CASGSHNTEAFF.

V gene TRBV7-9 combines with J gene TRBJ2-7; 9 bases fit TRBD1. CDR1 and CDR2 (germline): SEHNR, FQNEAQ (reference sequence). V shed 5 bases, J shed 4 bases, and the junction held 9 bases outside the gene matches. The CDR3 has 15 residues. The CDR3 DNA reads TGTGCCAGCAGCCAATGGGACAGGGAAAGTTACGAGCAGTACTTC. This sequence encodes CASSQWDRESYEQYF.

The chain carries TRBV7-8 and TRBJ2-5, with 7 bases identical to TRBD1. This CDR3 region has 14 residues. The junction had 10 bases not matched to a gene; V was cut back by 5 bases and J by 7 bases. Per the germline V gene, CDR1 is SGHVS and CDR2 is FQNEAQ. CDR3 DNA: TGTGCCAGCAGCGGTACAGGGGCGGTAGTGACCCAGTACTTC. It encodes CASSGTGAVVTQYF.

This clonotype was recorded many times. This rearrangement joins TRBV28 to TRBJ2-7; D is possibly TRBD1 or TRBD2 (5 bases each). V gave up 3 bases and J gave up 5 bases, with 17 bases separating them. The CDR3 consists of 15 residues. The germline gives CDR1 MDHEN, CDR2 SYDVKM. The CDR3 region is CASSFTGTKRHEQYF. CDR3 DNA sequence: TGTGCCAGCAGTTTCACCGGGACCAAGCGCCACGAGCAGTACTTC.

This clonotype came up many times. The J gene is TRBJ2-3, the V gene TRBV20-1, with TRBD2 as a possible D gene (6 bases). V was trimmed by 3 bases and J by 6 bases, leaving 13 bases between them. Germline CDR1 DFQATT, CDR2 SNEGSKA (reference sequence). The CDR3 contains 13 residues. The CDR3 region has the DNA TGCAGTGCTAGTCCGGGGGTTGGGGATACGCAGTATTTT. Translated, it gives CSASPGVGDTQYF.

About this clonotype: With a much larger clone just one base away, this may be a read error. The J gene is TRBJ1-4, the V gene TRBV2; the match to TRBD1 covers 8 bases. Losses at the gene ends were 3 bases for V and 6 bases for J; bases not matched to a gene: 0. The germline V gene has CDR1 SNHLY and CDR2 FYNNEI. CDR3 length: 13 amino acids. CDR3 residues: CASSDRGHEKLFF. The CDR3, as DNA: TGTGCCAGCAGTGACAGGGGGCATGAAAAACTGTTTTTT.

This clonotype appeared many times. The chain has TRBV12-3 or TRBV12-4 and TRBJ1-3; D unclear. Trimming pared 6 bases from V and 5 bases from J, leaving 5 bases between. The CDR3 loop spans 11 amino acids. The CDR3 loop reads CASSLRNTIYF. DNA of the CDR3: TGTGCCAGCAGCCTACGAAACACCATATATTTT.

On this clonotype itself: This may arise from a read error, as a much more abundant clone is one base away. V usage is TRBV7-9 and J usage is TRBJ1-2, with D uncertain. The CDR3 covers 13 residues. Germline CDR1 is SEHNR and CDR2 is FQNEAQ (reference sequence). CDR3 in DNA: TGTGCCAGCAGCTTAGCTGCTAACTATGGCTGCACCTTC. Its translation is CASSLAANYGCTF.

This clonotype was found a few times. This chain uses TRBV6-1 with TRBJ2-7; D might be TRBD1 (6 bases). This CDR3 region has 12 residues. Germline V gene data show CDR1 as MNHNS and CDR2 as SASEGT. V was shortened by 7 bases and J by 3 bases, with 10 bases between the two germline ends. CDR3 coding DNA: TGTGCCAGCACTGCAGGGGACTACGAGCAGTACTTC. Its translation is CASTAGDYEQYF.

This clonotype was recorded at least ten times. The chain links TRBV20-1 to TRBJ2-7; D uncertain. Germline values: CDR1 DFQATT, CDR2 SNEGSKA (reference sequence). There are 15 residues in the CDR3. The V and J ends lost 0 bases and 4 bases respectively, with 16 bases between them. For the CDR3, the DNA is TGCAGTGCTAGAGATCTAAACCGACCCCATTACGAGCAGTACTTC. Translating it yields CSARDLNRPHYEQYF.

This clonotype was observed at least ten times. This chain connects TRBV19 to TRBJ1-2, with 7 bases lining up with TRBD1. Per the germline V gene, CDR1 is LNHDA and CDR2 is SQIVND (reference sequence). Trimming removed 7 bases from V and 4 bases from J; junction bases left unmatched: 12. The CDR3 loop spans 15 amino acids. CDR3 nucleotide sequence: TGTGCCAGTATCCAAGTGGCAGGGGGAATCTATGGCTACACCTTC. This encodes CASIQVAGGIYGYTF. The complete variable domain, with remaining parts taken from reference TRBV19 and TRBJ1-2, reads DGGITQSPKYLFRKEGQNVTLSCEQNLNHDAMYWYRQDPGQGLRLIYYSQIVNDFQKGDIAEGYSVSREKKESFPLTVTSAQKNPTAFYLCASIQVAGGIYGYTFGSGTRLTVV.

This clonotype was counted at least ten times. The gene calls are TRBV5-1 and TRBJ1-2; TRBD1 might be the D (5 bases). Germline V gene lookup returns CDR1 SGHRS and CDR2 YFSETQ. The V and J ends lost 4 bases and 6 bases respectively, with 13 bases between them. There are 13 residues in the CDR3. The CDR3 nucleotides read TGCGCCAGCAGCCAATCGACAGAAGATGGCTACACCTTC. As protein: CASSQSTEDGYTF. Combining the CDR3 with reference TRBV5-1 and TRBJ1-2 gives the whole variable domain KAGVTQTPRYLIKTRGQQVTLSCSPISGHRSVSWYQQTPGQGLQFLFEYFSETQRNKGNFPGRFSGRQFSNSRSEMNVSTLELGDSALYLCASSQSTEDGYTFGSGTRLTVV.

This clonotype was detected many times. DNA for the CDR3: TGTGCCAGCAGCTCCGGCCGGGACTTCCCTTCTTACAAAGAGACCCAGTACTTC. Its protein is CASSSGRDFPSYKETQYF. This chain links TRBV6-1 with TRBJ2-5; D perhaps matches TRBD2 (6 bases). Trimming took off 6 bases at V and 3 bases at J, with 26 bases between the two ends. The CDR3 runs 18 residues. Germline V gene sequence: CDR1 MNHNS, CDR2 SASEGT.

The chain carries TRBV20-1 and TRBJ2-3; D might be TRBD1 (5 bases). Looked up from germline, CDR1 is DFQATT and CDR2 is SNEGSKA (reference sequence). V was pared by 4 bases and J by 2 bases, with 10 bases between. This CDR3 has 13 amino acids. The CDR3 DNA is TGCAGTGCTATACAGGTGTACACAGATACGCAGTATTTT. It yields the protein CSAIQVYTDTQYF.

This clonotype came up many times. The V call is TRBV28, the J call TRBJ2-3; D not resolved. This CDR3 spans 17 amino acids. Germline-derived CDR1 and CDR2 are MDHEN and SYDVKM. The ends were cut back, 3 bases at V and 1 base at J, with 17 bases in the middle. CDR3 sequence (DNA): TGTGCCAGCAGTTTGGCCAGCCAAGGTCTAGGCACAGATACGCAGTATTTT. Protein sequence: CASSLASQGLGTDTQYF. Full variable domain (rest looked up from reference TRBV28 and TRBJ2-3): DVKVTQSSRYLVKRTGEKVFLECVQDMDHENMFWYRQDPGLGLRLIYFSYDVKMKEKGDIPEGYSVSREKKERFSLILESASTNQTSMYLCASSLASQGLGTDTQYFGPGTRLTVL.

J is TRBJ2-2 and V is TRBV7-9, with D perhaps TRBD1 (5 bases). CDR1 SEHNR and CDR2 FQNEAQ come from the germline V gene (reference sequence). The ends were cut back, 4 bases at V and 2 bases at J, with 11 bases in the middle. The length of the CDR3 is 15 residues. The CDR3 DNA reads as TGTGCCAGCAGCTCCCCGACAGATAACACCGGGGAGCTGTTTTTT. This codes for CASSSPTDNTGELFF.

This chain uses TRBV5-1 with TRBJ2-7, with 7 nucleotides matching TRBD1. The germline gives CDR1 SGHRS, CDR2 YFSETQ. V lost 1 base and J lost 2; bases outside the gene matches: 3. The CDR3 loop spans 14 amino acids. The CDR3 DNA sequence: TGCGCCAGCAGCTTGACAGGGGAAACCTACGAGCAGTACTTC. Amino acids: CASSLTGETYEQYF.

V and J are TRBV6-1 and TRBJ1-1, with D unclear. CDR1 and CDR2 from the germline V gene are MNHNS and SASEGT. The CDR3 loop spans 11 amino acids. The ends were cut back, 5 bases at V and 4 bases at J, with 5 bases in the middle. The CDR3 loop is CASSTTTEAFF. The CDR3 DNA reads TGTGCCAGCAGTACGACCACTGAAGCTTTCTTT.

This clonotype occurred many times. The V call is TRBV24-1, the J call TRBJ1-2; D unresolved. The germline gives CDR1 KGHDR, CDR2 SFDVKD. The V end lost 4 bases, the J end lost 0 bases, and 8 bases lay between the germline ends. CDR3 size: 14 residues. The CDR3 spells CATSDPTANYGYTF. In DNA, the CDR3 is TGTGCCACCAGTGACCCCACCGCTAACTATGGCTACACCTTC.

This clonotype was observed a few times. The chain joins TRBV6-1 to TRBJ2-7, with D tentatively TRBD1 or TRBD2 (5 bases each). The CDR3 covers 15 residues. Germline assignment: CDR1 MNHNS and CDR2 SASEGT. The V end was cut by 2 bases, the J end by 2 bases, with 13 bases between. The CDR3 protein is CASSEIRGGAYEQYF. In DNA, the CDR3 is TGTGCCAGCAGTGAAATCCGGGGCGGCGCCTACGAGCAGTACTTC.

This clonotype was seen a few times. V gene TRBV7-2 combines with J gene TRBJ1-3; possible D gene TRBD1, 5 bases. CDR3 length equals 16 residues. V gave up 5 bases and J gave up 0 bases, with 14 bases separating them. The germline CDR1 and CDR2 sequences are SGHTA and FQGNSA. CDR3 in amino acids: CASSPMEGSSGNTIYF. The CDR3 nucleotides are TGTGCCAGCAGCCCTATGGAGGGGTCCTCTGGAAACACCATATATTTT.

This clonotype was found a few times. This chain links TRBV7-9 with TRBJ1-1, with D hard to call. This CDR3 contains 13 residues. V lost 4 bases and J lost 0, with 6 bases in between. Germline loops: CDR1 SEHNR, CDR2 FQNEAQ (reference sequence). CDR3 sequence (DNA): TGTGCCAGCAGCTATGCGGTGAACACTGAAGCTTTCTTT. Translated, it gives CASSYAVNTEAFF.

This clonotype was seen ten or more times. The J gene is TRBJ2-2, the V gene TRBV2, with D possibly TRBD2 on 5 matching bases. V lost 6 bases and J lost 5, with 7 bases in between. Germline values: CDR1 SNHLY, CDR2 FYNNEI. The CDR3 extends over 12 amino acids. CDR3 sequence: CASRWRTGELFF. The CDR3 bases are TGTGCCAGCAGATGGAGGACCGGGGAGCTGTTTTTT.

This clonotype was found a few times. This chain joins TRBV12-3 or TRBV12-4 and TRBJ1-2; possible D gene TRBD1, 5 bases. The CDR3 length is 13 residues. V was trimmed by 5 bases and J by 7 bases, leaving 14 bases between them. Here the CDR3 DNA reads TGTGCCAGCAGTCCCCAGGGACGGGTTGGCTACACCTTC. Translating it yields CASSPQGRVGYTF.

This chain joins TRBV19 and TRBJ2-7, with 9 bases identical to TRBD2. Germline trimming cut 2 bases from V and 3 bases from J; bases unmatched to any gene: 5. The germline V gene has CDR1 LNHDA and CDR2 SQIVND (reference sequence). CDR3 length: 15 residues. The CDR3 nucleotides are TGTGCCAGTAGTATAAAGGCTAGCGGGGACTACGAGCAGTACTTC. It is translated as CASSIKASGDYEQYF.

The chain carries TRBV30 and TRBJ1-4, with D perhaps matching TRBD1 (5 bases). CDR3 length: 16 amino acids. V lost 0 bases and J 7 bases, leaving 18 bases between the germline ends. Germline V lookup: CDR1 GTSNPN, CDR2 SVGIG (reference sequence). Written as DNA, the CDR3 is TGTGCCTGGAGTGTACCGGGACCCCTGTGGGGTGAAAAACTGTTTTTT. This translates into CAWSVPGPLWGEKLFF.

The chain joins TRBV28 to TRBJ1-1, with 8 positions matching TRBD1. V was clipped by 6 bases and J by 3 bases; unmatched bases: 6. The CDR3 contains 14 residues. Germline V gene sequence: CDR1 MDHEN, CDR2 SYDVKM. For the CDR3, the DNA is TGTGCCAGCAGACCTCAGGGGGCTGACACTGAAGCTTTCTTT. Its protein is CASRPQGADTEAFF.

This clonotype was detected ten times or more. The chain carries TRBV28 and TRBJ1-3; 9 nucleotides align to TRBD1. With V trimmed by 5 bases and J by 4 bases, 9 bases remained unmatched. Germline CDR1 and CDR2: MDHEN and SYDVKM. The CDR3 runs to 16 residues. The CDR3 region has the DNA TGTGCCAGCAGTCTCCGGGACAGGGTGTTCGGAAACACCATATATTTT. Its protein product is CASSLRDRVFGNTIYF.

This chain links TRBV5-1 with TRBJ1-2; D is perhaps TRBD1 (5 bases). With 0 bases removed from V and 6 bases from J, the gap between germline ends came to 12 bases. Germline CDR1 is SGHRS and CDR2 is YFSETQ. The CDR3 is 14 residues long. CDR3 in amino acids: CASSLEGPVNGYTF. CDR3 in DNA: TGCGCCAGCAGCTTGGAGGGGCCGGTAAATGGCTACACCTTC.

For the CDR3, the DNA is TGTGCCAGCAGCTCGGTGGGCGGGGGAGAGACAGATACGCAGTATTTT. Translating it yields CASSSVGGGETDTQYF. The V gene is TRBV13, the J gene TRBJ2-3; 7 bases align to TRBD2. The junction had 10 bases not matched to a gene; V was cut back by 4 bases and J by 3 bases. The CDR3 runs to 16 residues. Germline V gives CDR1 PRHDT, CDR2 FYEKMQ (reference sequence).